The source of this T cell receptor beta chain is a study of T cell repertoires in cytomegalovirus infection. Germline V gene data show CDR1 as KGHDR and CDR2 as SFDVKD. V lost 6 bases and J lost 4; bases outside the gene matches: 6. The CDR3 runs to 15 residues. TCRdb itself ran the reads through MiXCR, one entry per CDR3 protein. This sample has about 490,000 distinct CDR3 sequences; 26% occur once, and the top ten carry about 13%. Remarks on this clonotype: The antigen is not known.

Regarding the study as a whole: HLA-C-restricted, CMV-specific TCR beta clonotypes were dominant ex vivo. Carriers of CMV and the relevant HLA type were discriminated by public TCR beta frequency.

This sequence was found in a human donor in good health (CMV status not recorded). Some clones in this sample may be carry-over from other donors' samples. The sequencing input was PBMCs. The gene calls are TRBV24-1 and TRBJ2-1; TRBD1 matches 9 bases. The CDR3 protein is CATSTGGVQYNEQFF. CDR3 sequence (DNA): TGTGCCACCAGTACAGGGGGCGTTCAATACAATGAGCAGTTCTTC.